One sample yielded the 15 T cell receptor beta chains listed below, sequenced in a study of blood T cell repertoires in COVID-19. Method: immunoSEQ multiplex PCR; TCRdb's copy keeps in-frame clones and lacks some. The sample has more than 150,000 clones; approximately 87% are singletons. Sequences were obtained from peripheral blood. All receptors come from a man in his 70s with active or convalescent COVID-19.

The V call is TRBV2, the J call TRBJ2-2, with TRBD1 matching over 8 bases. The V gene end was trimmed by 6 bases and the J gene end by 7 bases; junction bases not matched to a gene: 13. In germline, CDR1 is SNHLY, CDR2 FYNNEI. This CDR3 spans 16 amino acids. The CDR3 nucleotides read TGTGCCAGCAGGCCCATCGACAGGGGAGCTGACGGGGAGCTGTTTTTT. It is translated as CASRPIDRGADGELFF.

The rearrangement links TRBV7-2 to TRBJ2-1; 11 nucleotides agree with TRBD1. The V segment lost 8 bases and the J segment 3 bases; nucleotides outside the gene matches: 3. In germline, CDR1 is SGHTA, CDR2 FQGNSA. CDR3 size: 14 residues. The CDR3 region has the DNA TGTGCCAGCCGGGGACAGGGGGTCTACAATGAGCAGTTCTTC. Protein product: CASRGQGVYNEQFF.

V gene TRBV18 combines with J gene TRBJ2-7, with 7 nucleotides matching TRBD1. The J segment lost 10 bases and the V segment lost 3 bases, leaving 12 bases of the junction unmatched. CDR3 size: 14 residues. In germline, CDR1 is KGHSH, CDR2 LQKENI. In nucleotides, the CDR3 is TGTGCCAGCTCACCTGCGGACAGGTCCAGTTTACAGTACTTC. It yields the protein CASSPADRSSLQYF.

This rearrangement joins TRBV4-3 to TRBJ1-1; the D gene is possibly TRBD1 (6 bases). The CDR3 covers 15 residues. The V end was cut by 0 bases, the J end by 1 base, with 9 bases between. Germline V CDR1 and CDR2: LGHNA, YSLEER. The CDR3 nucleotides read TGCGCCAGCAGCCAAGATGCAGGGGAGAACACTGAAGCTTTCTTT. This translates into CASSQDAGENTEAFF.

The chain's CDR3 is CASNGAGTAEETQYF. In DNA, the CDR3 is TGTGCCAGTAATGGGGCTGGGACAGCTGAAGAGACCCAGTACTTC. The rearrangement links TRBV19 to TRBJ2-5; 7 positions agree with TRBD1. Germline V gene lookup returns CDR1 LNHDA and CDR2 SQIVND (reference sequence). Trimming cost V 7 bases and J 3 bases; bases outside gene matches: 11. The CDR3 sequence is 15 residues long.

This clone was observed a single time. This chain joins TRBV28 and TRBJ1-6; weak D call: TRBD1 (6 bases). Germline assignment: CDR1 MDHEN and CDR2 SYDVKM. The CDR3 covers 13 residues. The V end lost 7 bases, the J end lost 7 bases, and 11 bases lay between the germline ends. For the CDR3, the DNA is TGTGCCAGCATATTGGACAGAAATTCACCCCTCCACTTT. Translated: CASILDRNSPLHF.

The V call is TRBV9, the J call TRBJ1-4; D perhaps matches TRBD1 (5 bases). V shed 0 bases and J shed 5 bases, with 11 bases lying between them. Germline V gives CDR1 SGDLS, CDR2 YYNGEE. This CDR3 spans 15 amino acids. The CDR3 protein is CASSVGVRGNEKLFF. Written as DNA, the CDR3 is TGTGCCAGCAGCGTAGGGGTTAGGGGAAATGAAAAACTGTTTTTT.

The chain couples TRBV4-3 to TRBJ2-7, with TRBD1 matching over 8 bases. In germline, CDR1 is LGHNA, CDR2 YSLEER. The CDR3 covers 15 residues. After removal of 1 base from V and 4 bases from J, the junction contained 6 bases not matched to a gene. The CDR3 region has the DNA TGCGCCAGCAGCCAAGGGGGCAGGGGGCGTTACGAGCAGTACTTC. Translated, it gives CASSQGGRGRYEQYF.

The rearrangement uses TRBV3-1 (or the pseudogene TRBV3-2) and TRBJ2-2, with a tentative D call TRBD2 (6 bases). Germline V gives CDR1 LGHDT, CDR2 YNNKEL (reference sequence). The length of the CDR3 is 18 residues. Trimming left V 4 bases short and J 4 bases short, with 22 bases between. CDR3 coding DNA: TGTGCCAGCAGCCCATCGCGGGGTAGCAAGCCCGGCACCGGGGAGCTGTTTTTT. This translates into CASSPSRGSKPGTGELFF.

J is TRBJ1-6 and V is TRBV5-1; 11 nucleotides match TRBD1. The CDR3 is made up of 15 amino acids. From germline, CDR1 is SGHRS and CDR2 YFSETQ. V dropped 4 bases and J dropped 7; count of bases not matched to a gene: 4. The CDR3 bases are TGCGCCAGCAGCACGGGACAGGGGGAAAATTCACCCCTCCACTTT. It yields the protein CASSTGQGENSPLHF.

The genes are TRBV28 and TRBJ2-2, with TRBD1 as a possible D gene (6 bases). Germline lookup yields CDR1 MDHEN and CDR2 SYDVKM. The CDR3 is 15 amino acids. V was cut by 4 bases and J by 6 bases, with 15 bases left in between. CDR3 nucleotide sequence: TGTGCCAGCAGTTCGCAGAAAAACAGGGCCGGGGAGCTGTTTTTT. Translated, it gives CASSSQKNRAGELFF.

A few counts support this clone. The rearrangement uses TRBV7-8 and TRBJ2-1, with TRBD1 matching 10 bases. This CDR3 contains 15 residues. With 5 bases clipped from V and 11 bases from J, the junction kept 12 bases outside the gene matches. Germline V CDR1 and CDR2: SGHVS, FQNEAQ. CDR3 nucleotides: TGTGCCAGCAGCCCTCGTGGGACAGGGGCGGCTAAGCAGTTCTTC. Translating it yields CASSPRGTGAAKQFF.

The chain uses TRBV14 and TRBJ2-7; tentative D call: TRBD2 (5 bases). CDR1 is SGHDN, CDR2 FVKESK, per germline. The V end was cut by 4 bases, the J end by 2 bases, with 15 bases between. The CDR3 spans 15 residues. CDR3 nucleotide sequence: TGTGCCAGCAGCCGGGAGAGAGGGTTAGCCTACGAGCAGTACTTC. Residues: CASSRERGLAYEQYF.

This clone was observed once. The chain couples TRBV7-2 to TRBJ1-1; TRBD1 is a possible D gene (6 bases). CDR3 length: 15 residues. V was shortened by 1 base and J by 1 base, with 10 bases between the two germline ends. The germline gives CDR1 SGHTA, CDR2 FQGNSA. CDR3 coding DNA: TGTGCCAGCAGCTTAGACGGGACAAAGAACACTGAAGCTTTCTTT. As protein: CASSLDGTKNTEAFF.

This clone came up a few times. V usage is TRBV24-1 and J usage is TRBJ2-3; 7 bases are a match to TRBD2. The CDR3 has 18 amino acids. Germline-derived CDR1 and CDR2 are KGHDR and SFDVKD. The trim removed 0 bases at V and 8 bases at J, leaving 16 bases unmatched. CDR3 DNA sequence: TGTGCCACCAGTGATTTGGTGGGGGGGACCGGGCGGCGGGGTACGCAGTATTTT. Protein product: CATSDLVGGTGRRGTQYF.